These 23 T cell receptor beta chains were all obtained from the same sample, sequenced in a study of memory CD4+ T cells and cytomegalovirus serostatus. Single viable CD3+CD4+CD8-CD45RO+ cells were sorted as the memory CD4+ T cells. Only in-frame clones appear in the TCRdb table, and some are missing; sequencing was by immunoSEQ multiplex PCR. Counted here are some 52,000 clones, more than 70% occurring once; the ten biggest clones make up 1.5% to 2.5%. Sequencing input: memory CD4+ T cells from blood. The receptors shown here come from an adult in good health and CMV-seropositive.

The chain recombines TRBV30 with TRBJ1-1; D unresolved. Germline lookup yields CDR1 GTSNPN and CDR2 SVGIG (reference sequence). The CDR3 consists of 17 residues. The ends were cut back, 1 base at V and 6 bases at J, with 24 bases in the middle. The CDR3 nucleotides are TGTGCCTGGAGTGCCCCTCCCGGGTCACCCTTAAGCGCTGAAGCTTTCTTT. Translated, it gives CAWSAPPGSPLSAEAFF.

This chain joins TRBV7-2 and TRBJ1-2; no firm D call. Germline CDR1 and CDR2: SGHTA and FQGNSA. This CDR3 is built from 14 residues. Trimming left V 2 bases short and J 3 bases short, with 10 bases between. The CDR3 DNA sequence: TGTGCCAGCAGCTTACAGCTGGGCCACTATGGCTACACCTTC. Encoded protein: CASSLQLGHYGYTF.

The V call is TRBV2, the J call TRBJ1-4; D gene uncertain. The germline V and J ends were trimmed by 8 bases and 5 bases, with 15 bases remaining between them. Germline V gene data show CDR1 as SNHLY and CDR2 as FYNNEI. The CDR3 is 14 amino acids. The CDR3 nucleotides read TGTGCCAGCCACCCGACATACACGAATGAAAAACTGTTTTTT. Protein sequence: CASHPTYTNEKLFF.

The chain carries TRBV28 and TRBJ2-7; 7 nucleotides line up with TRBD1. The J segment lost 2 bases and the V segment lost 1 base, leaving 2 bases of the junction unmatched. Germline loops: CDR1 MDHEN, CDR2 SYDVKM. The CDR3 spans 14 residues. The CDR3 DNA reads TGTGCCAGCAGTTTATCCCAGGGGGCCTACGAGCAGTACTTC. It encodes CASSLSQGAYEQYF.

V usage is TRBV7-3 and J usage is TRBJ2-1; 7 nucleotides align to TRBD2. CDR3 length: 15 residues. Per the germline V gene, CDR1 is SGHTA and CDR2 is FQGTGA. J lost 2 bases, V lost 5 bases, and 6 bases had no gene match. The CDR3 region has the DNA TGTGCCAGCAGCCTCCAAAGCGGGACCTACAATGAGCAGTTCTTC. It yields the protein CASSLQSGTYNEQFF.

CDR3 DNA: TGTGCCAGCAGCGCTTCTATCCGGGCTGGCTACACCTTC. This encodes CASSASIRAGYTF. This chain links TRBV7-9 with TRBJ1-2, with no clear D. The CDR3 extends over 13 amino acids. The germline V gene encodes CDR1 SEHNR and CDR2 FQNEAQ (reference sequence). V gave up 5 bases and J gave up 7 bases, with 14 bases separating them.

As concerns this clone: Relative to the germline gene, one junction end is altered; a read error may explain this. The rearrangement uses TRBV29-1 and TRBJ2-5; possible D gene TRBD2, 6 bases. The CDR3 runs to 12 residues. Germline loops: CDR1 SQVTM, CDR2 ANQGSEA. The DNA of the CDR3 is TGCAGCGTCGAAGGAGGGACAGAGACCCAGTACTTC. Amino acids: CSVEGGTETQYF.

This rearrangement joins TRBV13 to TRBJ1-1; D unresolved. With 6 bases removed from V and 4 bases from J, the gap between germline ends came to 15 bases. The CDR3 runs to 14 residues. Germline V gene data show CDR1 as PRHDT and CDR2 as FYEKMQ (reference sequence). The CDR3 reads CASSLPRRSTEAFF. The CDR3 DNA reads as TGTGCCAGCAGTCTACCTCGTAGGAGCACTGAAGCTTTCTTT.

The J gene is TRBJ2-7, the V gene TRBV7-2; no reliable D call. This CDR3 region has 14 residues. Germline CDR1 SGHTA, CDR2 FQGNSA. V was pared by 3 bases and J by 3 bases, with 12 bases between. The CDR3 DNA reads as TGTGCCAGCAGCTTGACGGCTTCGGTCTACGAGCAGTACTTC. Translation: CASSLTASVYEQYF.

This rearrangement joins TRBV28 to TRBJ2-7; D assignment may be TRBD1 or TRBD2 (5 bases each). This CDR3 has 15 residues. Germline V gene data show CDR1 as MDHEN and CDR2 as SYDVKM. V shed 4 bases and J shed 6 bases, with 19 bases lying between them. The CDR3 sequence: CASSSPQVLGVEQYF. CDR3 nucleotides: TGTGCCAGCAGTTCGCCCCAGGTGTTGGGGGTCGAGCAGTACTTC.

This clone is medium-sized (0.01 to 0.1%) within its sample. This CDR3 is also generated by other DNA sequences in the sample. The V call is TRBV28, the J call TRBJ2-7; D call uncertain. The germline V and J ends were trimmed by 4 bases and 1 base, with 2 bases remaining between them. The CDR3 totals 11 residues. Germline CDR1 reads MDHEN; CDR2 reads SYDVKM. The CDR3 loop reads CASSWSYEQYF. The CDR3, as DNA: TGTGCCAGCAGTTGGTCCTACGAGCAGTACTTC.

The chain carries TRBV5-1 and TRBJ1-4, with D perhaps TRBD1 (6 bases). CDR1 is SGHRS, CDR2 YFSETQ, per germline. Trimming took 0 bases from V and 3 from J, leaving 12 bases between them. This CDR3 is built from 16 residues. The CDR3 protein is CASSLAPQGSNEKLFF. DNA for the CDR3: TGCGCCAGCAGCTTGGCGCCACAGGGTTCTAATGAAAAACTGTTTTTT.

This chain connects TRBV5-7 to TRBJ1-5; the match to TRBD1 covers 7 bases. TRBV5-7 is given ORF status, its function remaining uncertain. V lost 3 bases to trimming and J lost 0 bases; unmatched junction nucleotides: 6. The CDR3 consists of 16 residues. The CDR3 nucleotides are TGTGCCAGCAGCTCCAGGGACAGATATAGCAATCAGCCCCAGCATTTT. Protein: CASSSRDRYSNQPQHF.

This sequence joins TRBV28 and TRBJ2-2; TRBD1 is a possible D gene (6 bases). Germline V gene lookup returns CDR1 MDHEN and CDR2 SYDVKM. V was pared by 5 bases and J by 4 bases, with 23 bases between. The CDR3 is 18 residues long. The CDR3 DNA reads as TGTGCCAGCAGTCTCCTTTGGGACACTAGGGTGGGCACCGGGGAGCTGTTTTTT. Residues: CASSLLWDTRVGTGELFF.

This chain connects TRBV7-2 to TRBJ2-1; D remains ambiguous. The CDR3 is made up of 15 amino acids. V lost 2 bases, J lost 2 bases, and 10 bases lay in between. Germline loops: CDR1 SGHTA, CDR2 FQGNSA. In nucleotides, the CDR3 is TGTGCCAGCAGCTTAATCGGGCCTACCTACAATGAGCAGTTCTTC. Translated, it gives CASSLIGPTYNEQFF.

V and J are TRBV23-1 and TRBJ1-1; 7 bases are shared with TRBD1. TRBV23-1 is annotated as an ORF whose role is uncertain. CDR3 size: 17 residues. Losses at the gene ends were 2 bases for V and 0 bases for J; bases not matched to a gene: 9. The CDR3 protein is CASSQKRTGPLNTEAFF. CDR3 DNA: TGCGCCAGCAGTCAAAAGAGGACAGGCCCCTTGAACACTGAAGCTTTCTTT.

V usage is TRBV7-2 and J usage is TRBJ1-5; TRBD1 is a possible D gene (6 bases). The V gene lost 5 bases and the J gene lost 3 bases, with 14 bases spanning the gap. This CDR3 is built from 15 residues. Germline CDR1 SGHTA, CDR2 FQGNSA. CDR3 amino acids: CASSRGVGHNQPQHF. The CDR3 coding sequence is TGTGCCAGCAGCAGGGGGGTCGGACACAATCAGCCCCAGCATTTT.

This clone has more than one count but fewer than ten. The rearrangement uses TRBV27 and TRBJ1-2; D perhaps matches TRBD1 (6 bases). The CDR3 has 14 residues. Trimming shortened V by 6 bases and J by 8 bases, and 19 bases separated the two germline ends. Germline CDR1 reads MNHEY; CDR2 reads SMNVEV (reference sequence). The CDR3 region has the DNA TGTGCCAGCAGAAACTCCGGGGGGGGCGAGGGCTACACCTTC. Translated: CASRNSGGGEGYTF.

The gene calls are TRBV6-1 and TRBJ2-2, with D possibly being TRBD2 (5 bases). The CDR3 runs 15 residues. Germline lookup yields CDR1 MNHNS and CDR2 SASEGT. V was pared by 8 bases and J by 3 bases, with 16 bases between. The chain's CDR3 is CASPGMGTDTGELFF. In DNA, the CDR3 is TGTGCCAGCCCCGGGATGGGTACGGACACCGGGGAGCTGTTTTTT.

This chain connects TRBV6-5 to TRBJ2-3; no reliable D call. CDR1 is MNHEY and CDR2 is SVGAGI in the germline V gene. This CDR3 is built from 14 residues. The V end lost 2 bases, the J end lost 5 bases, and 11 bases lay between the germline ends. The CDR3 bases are TGTGCCAGCAGTTACAGGCTAGTGGGAGATACGCAGTATTTT. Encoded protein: CASSYRLVGDTQYF.

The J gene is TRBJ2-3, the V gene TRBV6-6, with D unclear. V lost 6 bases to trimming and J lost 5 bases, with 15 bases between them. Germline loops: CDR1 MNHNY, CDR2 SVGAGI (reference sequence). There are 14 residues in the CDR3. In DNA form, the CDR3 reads TGTGCCAGCAGCCCCGGCCTCGTCGGAGATACGCAGTATTTT. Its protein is CASSPGLVGDTQYF.

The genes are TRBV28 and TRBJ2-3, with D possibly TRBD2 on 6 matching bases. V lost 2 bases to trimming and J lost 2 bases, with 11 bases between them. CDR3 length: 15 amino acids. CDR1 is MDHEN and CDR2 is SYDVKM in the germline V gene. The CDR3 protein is CASSLRGGTTDTQYF. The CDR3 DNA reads TGTGCCAGCAGTTTACGCGGCGGGACCACAGATACGCAGTATTTT.

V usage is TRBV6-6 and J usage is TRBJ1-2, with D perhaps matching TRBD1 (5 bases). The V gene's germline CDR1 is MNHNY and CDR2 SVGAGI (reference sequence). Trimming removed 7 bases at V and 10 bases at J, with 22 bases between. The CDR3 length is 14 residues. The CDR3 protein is CASTGTQGLDFYTF. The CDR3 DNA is TGTGCCAGCACCGGGACGCAGGGTTTAGATTTCTACACCTTC.